Below are 11 T cell receptor beta chains sequenced from a single sample in a study of T cell changes during pregnancy in multiple sclerosis. The assay was immunoSEQ multiplex PCR, and TCRdb's table has in-frame clones only and misses some. Of more than 95,000 clones in the sample, 85% to 95% were seen once. The starting material was peripheral blood, obtained after pregnancy. These receptors were collected from a female donor with multiple sclerosis, enrolled in a pregnancy study.

This chain connects TRBV5-1 to TRBJ2-5, with TRBD2 identical over 14 bases. The CDR3 covers 15 residues. V trimming: 4 bases; J trimming: 5 bases; junction bases outside the gene matches: 4. The germline gives CDR1 SGHRS, CDR2 YFSETQ. The CDR3 reads CASSGRLAGGETQYF. DNA of the CDR3: TGCGCCAGCAGCGGCCGACTAGCGGGAGGGGAGACCCAGTACTTC.

This clone was detected once. The chain employs TRBV5-4 and TRBJ2-3, with D tentatively TRBD1 (6 bases). The CDR3 is 17 amino acids. Germline V lookup: CDR1 SGHNT, CDR2 YYREEE (reference sequence). V gave up 4 bases and J gave up 5 bases, with 23 bases separating them. CDR3 residues: CASSSPGTGIGGDTQYF. The CDR3 DNA follows: TGTGCCAGCAGCAGCCCCGGGACGGGGATAGGGGGAGATACGCAGTATTTT.

The gene calls are TRBV9 and TRBJ1-5; unclear D gene. This CDR3 is built from 13 residues. Per the germline V gene, CDR1 is SGDLS and CDR2 is YYNGEE. Trimming left V 2 bases short and J 6 bases short, with 9 bases between. The CDR3 coding sequence is TGTGCCAGCAGCGTTACAGCGGGTCAGCCCCAGCATTTT. It translates to CASSVTAGQPQHF.

J is TRBJ2-6 and V is TRBV6-5, with D hard to call. The CDR3 runs 16 residues. The V gene lost 4 bases and the J gene lost 0 bases, with 10 bases spanning the gap. Germline CDR1 and CDR2: MNHEY and SVGAGI. The CDR3, as DNA: TGTGCCAGCAGTTTAAGTCAACTCTCTGGGGCCAACGTCCTGACTTTC. Translating gives CASSLSQLSGANVLTF.

This clone has more than one count but fewer than ten. This chain connects TRBV12-5 to TRBJ2-3; D may be TRBD2 (5 bases). This CDR3 has 16 residues. CDR1 is LGHNT, CDR2 FRNRAP, per germline. Trimming took 5 bases from V and 2 from J, leaving 17 bases between them. CDR3 bases: TGTGCTAGTGGTAATAGCGATCGTTTTCCCACAGATACGCAGTATTTT. It yields the protein CASGNSDRFPTDTQYF. The full variable domain, completed using reference TRBV12-5 and TRBJ2-3, is DARVTQTPRHKVTEMGQEVTMRCQPILGHNTVFWYRQTMMQGLELLAYFRNRAPLDDSGMPKDRFSAEMPDATLATLKIQPSEPRDSAVYFCASGNSDRFPTDTQYFGPGTRLTVL.

The rearrangement links TRBV6-5 to TRBJ2-1; 7 nucleotides agree with TRBD2. CDR1 is MNHEY, CDR2 SVGAGI, per germline. With 4 bases clipped from V and 10 bases from J, the junction kept 7 bases outside the gene matches. The CDR3 is 13 residues long. The CDR3 reads CASSSPLLAEQFF. CDR3 DNA: TGTGCCAGCAGTTCTCCCCTACTAGCGGAGCAGTTCTTC.

The V gene is TRBV27, the J gene TRBJ2-3, with D perhaps TRBD2 (7 bases). The V end was cut by 8 bases, the J end by 5 bases, with 14 bases between. Germline V gene lookup returns CDR1 MNHEY and CDR2 SMNVEV (reference sequence). The CDR3 runs 13 residues. Here the CDR3 reads CASGRGLQDTQYF. CDR3 sequence (DNA): TGTGCCAGCGGGAGGGGGTTGCAAGATACGCAGTATTTT.

The CDR3 DNA sequence: TGTGCCAGCAGCGTAGTCAGGGGGGCGAACACCGGGGAGCTGTTTTTT. Translated: CASSVVRGANTGELFF. The chain recombines TRBV9 with TRBJ2-2; a possible D gene is TRBD1 (7 bases). The CDR3 consists of 16 residues. V was trimmed by 0 bases and J by 0 bases, leaving 9 bases between them. Germline loops: CDR1 SGDLS, CDR2 YYNGEE.

This clone was detected only once. The chain carries TRBV29-1 and TRBJ2-1, with 8 positions matching TRBD2. This CDR3 spans 11 amino acids. Germline trimming cut 6 bases from V and 9 bases from J; bases unmatched to any gene: 4. Germline-derived CDR1 and CDR2 are SQVTM and ANQGSEA. CDR3 bases: TGCAGCGTGGGGACTAGGGCTGAGCAGTTCTTC. Protein sequence: CSVGTRAEQFF.

This clone has just a few counts. The gene calls are TRBV30 and TRBJ1-1; D gene unclear. Looked up from germline, CDR1 is GTSNPN and CDR2 is SVGIG (reference sequence). This CDR3 is built from 15 residues. Written as DNA, the CDR3 is TGTGCATTGGATGGGCAGCTCCAAAGTCTGGATGAAGCTTTCTTT. This sequence encodes CALDGQLQSLDEAFF.

The rearrangement joins TRBV27 to TRBJ2-3, with unresolved D. Germline V gene sequence: CDR1 MNHEY, CDR2 SMNVEV (reference sequence). The CDR3 has 13 residues. Trimming removed 4 bases at V and 3 bases at J, with 8 bases between. The CDR3: CASSSRETDTQYF. CDR3 nucleotide sequence: TGTGCCAGCAGTTCCCGCGAAACAGATACGCAGTATTTT.